A single TCR beta chain is shown here with its context. Its antigen is unknown. The sample originates from a study of cytomegalovirus exposure and HLA in healthy donors. Healthy individuals who donated bone marrow served as the donors. 60 Vbeta and 13 Jbeta primers were used in PCR. Clones were sequenced by immunoSEQ multiplex PCR, and TCRdb holds only the in-frame ones, with some missing. This table holds under 250,000 clones, 82% found once. Overall study findings and caveats: Later on, an analysis tied 15,000 to 20,000 TCR beta sequences to HLA alleles at 0.05 false discovery rate.

The CDR3 consists of 14 residues. The V gene's germline CDR1 is SNHLY and CDR2 FYNNEI. V lost 7 bases and J lost 1; bases outside the gene matches: 4. The chain has TRBV2 and TRBJ1-3; TRBD1 matches 7 bases. The sequence was collected from a man between 40 and 49 years old in good health and CMV-seropositive. Sequenced sample: PBMCs. The DNA of the CDR3 is TGTGCCAGCAAGGAGACAGGGTCTGGAAACACCATATATTTT. It translates to CASKETGSGNTIYF.